The sequence of this T cell receptor beta chain was determined in a study of tumor-infiltrating lymphocytes in primary liver carcinoma. Study information: Subjects consisted of male and female patients aged 30 to 69 years. Samples gave roughly 3.65 to 7.13 million productive TCRbeta reads, similar across tissue types.

The researchers produced TCR beta cDNA from 450 to 600 ng total RNA with a constant-region primer. TCR beta libraries came from three nested multiplex PCR rounds using slightly modified ARM-PCR. TRBV1-TRBV30 forward and Cbeta reverse primers drove the first two roughly 10-cycle rounds. MiXCR was run by TCRdb on the multiplex PCR reads, yielding one entry per CDR3 protein. The sample has about 200,000 distinct CDR3 sequences; 65% are singletons. The CDR3 loop spans 16 amino acids. Comment on this clonotype: An end of the junction does not agree with germline; a read error may underlie this.

The researchers obtained blood RNA from unsorted whole blood and also extracted germline DNA. The genes are TRBV12-3 or TRBV12-4 and TRBJ2-2; possible D gene TRBD2, 6 bases. The sequencing input was peripheral blood. The receptor's source is a woman aged 55-69 years with primary liver carcinoma and hepatitis B virus infection. As DNA, the CDR3 is TGTGTCAGCGGCTCTTGGGCGGCTAGCGCCACCGTGGAGCTGTTTTTT. It encodes CVSGSWAASATVELFF.